The 13 T cell receptor beta chains given below trace back to one sample, sequenced in a study of CD8 T cells in Susac syndrome (dated by TCRdb to the late 2010s). Receptors were amplified or captured by the immunoSEQ multiplex PCR assay. RNA was extracted using the RNeasy kit, and about 0.5 to 1 ug of the RNA was reverse transcribed with random hexamers. In-frame beta chains were kept once TCRdb had trimmed the public reads at Q25 with fastp and called clones with MiXCR. Every distinct CDR3 protein forms one entry, paired with its most common genes and DNA. This sample comprises around 220,000 distinct CDR3 sequences, 90% to 95% of them detected only once. The ten largest clones capture roughly 0.13% of the sample. Sequencing used CD8+ T cells from PBMCs. The receptors shown here come from a human donor with multiple sclerosis.

The CDR3 here is CASSLSRVPGNTIYF. DNA of the CDR3: TGTGCCAGCAGTTTATCTCGTGTTCCTGGAAACACCATATATTTT. The chain combines TRBV27 with TRBJ1-3; D unresolved. Trimming pared 0 bases from V and 2 bases from J, leaving 8 bases between. The CDR3 totals 15 residues. Germline V lookup: CDR1 MNHEY, CDR2 SMNVEV (reference sequence).

V usage is TRBV27 and J usage is TRBJ2-1; 11 nucleotides line up with TRBD2. The CDR3 has 16 residues. CDR1 is MNHEY, CDR2 SMNVEV, per germline (reference sequence). J lost 1 base, V lost 4 bases, and 3 bases had no gene match. The CDR3 region is CASSSVAGGSYNEQFF. CDR3 coding DNA: TGTGCCAGCAGTTCCGTAGCGGGAGGGTCCTACAATGAGCAGTTCTTC.

The chain links TRBV4-3 to TRBJ2-7; 7 bases are a match to TRBD1. CDR1 and CDR2 (germline): LGHNA, YSLEER. The CDR3 spans 15 residues. The V segment lost 1 base and the J segment 4 bases; nucleotides outside the gene matches: 7. The CDR3 bases are TGCGCCAGCAGCCAAGGGGACAGAAGAAGGTACGAGCAGTACTTC. It specifies CASSQGDRRRYEQYF.

The rearrangement uses TRBV13 and TRBJ2-3; D unclear. CDR1 is PRHDT and CDR2 is FYEKMQ in the germline V gene (reference sequence). This CDR3 comprises 14 residues. V gave up 3 bases and J gave up 2 bases, with 9 bases separating them. The DNA of the CDR3 is TGTGCCAGCAGCTTCGGCAGGACCACAGATACGCAGTATTTT. It encodes CASSFGRTTDTQYF.

The sample holds one count of this clonotype. J is TRBJ2-7 and V is TRBV27; D not resolved. V was clipped by 6 bases and J by 3 bases, with 15 bases between them. In germline, CDR1 is MNHEY, CDR2 SMNVEV (reference sequence). The CDR3 has 14 residues. CDR3 bases: TGTGCCAGCAGCCCTTCGGTAGGGATCTACGAGCAGTACTTC. Its translation is CASSPSVGIYEQYF.

This clonotype showed up just once. The chain recombines TRBV13 with TRBJ1-5; TRBD1 agrees at 10 bases. Germline V gives CDR1 PRHDT, CDR2 FYEKMQ (reference sequence). The length of the CDR3 is 15 residues. V dropped 0 bases and J dropped 6; count of bases not matched to a gene: 2. This CDR3 reads CASSLGGQGPQPQHF. In nucleotides, the CDR3 is TGTGCCAGCAGCTTAGGGGGACAGGGGCCTCAGCCCCAGCATTTT.

V and J are TRBV13 and TRBJ1-2; D call uncertain. CDR1 and CDR2 (germline): PRHDT, FYEKMQ (reference sequence). Trimming stripped 1 base from V and 4 bases from J, with 7 bases between. The CDR3 contains 13 residues. The CDR3 nucleotides are TGTGCCAGCAGCTTAGCGCAGACCTATGGCTACACCTTC. Translating gives CASSLAQTYGYTF.

The rearrangement joins TRBV20-1 to TRBJ2-7; TRBD1 might be the D (6 bases). The CDR3 consists of 15 residues. With 6 bases removed from V and 2 bases from J, the gap between germline ends came to 20 bases. The germline gives CDR1 DFQATT, CDR2 SNEGSKA (reference sequence). This chain's CDR3 is CSAPIRAGATYEQYF. CDR3 nucleotide sequence: TGCAGTGCACCTATACGGGCAGGGGCAACCTACGAGCAGTACTTC.

J is TRBJ2-7 and V is TRBV3-1; a weak D match, TRBD2 (5 bases). V gave up 4 bases and J gave up 7 bases, with 14 bases separating them. The CDR3 loop spans 13 amino acids. Germline CDR1 LGHDT, CDR2 YNNKEL (reference sequence). Here the CDR3 reads CASSPMRVGEQYF. The CDR3 DNA reads TGTGCCAGCAGCCCCATGAGGGTAGGGGAGCAGTACTTC.

The chain carries TRBV7-8 and TRBJ2-3; 12 positions match TRBD2. This CDR3 spans 19 amino acids. Germline V CDR1 and CDR2: SGHVS, FQNEAQ. V trimming: 1 base; J trimming: 5 bases; junction bases outside the gene matches: 13. CDR3 sequence reads: CASSLGETSGRAILDTQYF. CDR3 in DNA: TGTGCCAGCAGCTTAGGGGAGACTAGCGGGAGAGCTATCTTAGATACGCAGTATTTT.

This sequence joins TRBV7-9 and TRBJ2-3; D remains ambiguous. Germline V gives CDR1 SEHNR, CDR2 FQNEAQ (reference sequence). The CDR3 runs 10 residues. The ends were cut back, 10 bases at V and 3 bases at J, with 5 bases in the middle. CDR3 in DNA: TGTGCCACATGGACAGATACGCAGTATTTT. It translates to CATWTDTQYF. The full variable domain, in which reference TRBV7-9 and TRBJ2-3 provide the parts outside the CDR3, is DTGVSQNPRHKITKRGQNVTFRCDPISEHNRLYWYRQTLGQGPEFLTYFQNEAQLEKSRLLSDRFSAERPKGSFSTLEIQRTEQGDSAMYLCATWTDTQYFGPGTRLTVL.

The gene calls are TRBV12-5 and TRBJ1-6; 7 positions agree with TRBD1. The V gene's germline CDR1 is LGHNT and CDR2 FRNRAP. The junction had 13 bases not matched to a gene; V was cut back by 0 bases and J by 8 bases. The CDR3 runs 18 residues. For the CDR3, the DNA is TGTGCTAGTGGTTTGGTAATTTTGTCTGACAGGGCGGATTCACCCCTCCACTTT. It specifies CASGLVILSDRADSPLHF.

This chain connects TRBV19 to TRBJ2-3; no firm D call. Trimming removed 6 bases from V and 0 bases from J, with 16 bases in between. Germline V gene lookup returns CDR1 LNHDA and CDR2 SQIVND (reference sequence). The CDR3 covers 16 residues. CDR3 protein: CASRKWEGSSTDTQYF. The DNA for the CDR3 is TGTGCCAGTAGGAAATGGGAAGGGTCTAGCACAGATACGCAGTATTTT.